The clone carrying this T cell receptor (beta chain) was recorded a few times. Its antigen is currently unknown. The data are from a study of response to subunit inactivated influenza vaccine. V lost 1 base and J lost 6, with 9 bases in between. CDR1 is SEHNR, CDR2 FQNEAQ, per germline (reference sequence). The CDR3 runs 13 residues. A single record per CDR3 protein comes from TCRdb applying MiXCR to the RT-PCR reads. The sample lists fewer than 200,000 distinct CDR3 sequences; around a tenth were seen once. Study-level findings and limits: T cells newly recruited by each seasonal influenza vaccination are few, the authors suggested.

This specimen was non-naive T cells sorted from PBMCs, taken on the day of vaccination. The receptor was isolated from a man aged 45-65 years who received an inactivated influenza vaccine. The chain has TRBV7-9 and TRBJ1-2, with D maybe TRBD1 (6 bases). CDR3 DNA sequence: TGTGCCAGCAGCTTAGTGAAGGGGGATGGCTACACCTTC. Protein sequence: CASSLVKGDGYTF. The whole variable domain, remainder taken from reference TRBV7-9 and TRBJ1-2, is DTGVSQNPRHKITKRGQNVTFRCDPISEHNRLYWYRQTLGQGPEFLTYFQNEAQLEKSRLLSDRFSAERPKGSFSTLEIQRTEQGDSAMYLCASSLVKGDGYTFGSGTRLTVV.